This T cell receptor beta chain was documented in a study of T cell responses to AZD1222 COVID-19 vaccine. To note about this clone: Its antigen is unknown.

The table came from immunoSEQ multiplex PCR; TCRdb's copy has only in-frame clones and leaves some out. The sample lists around 120,000 clones, 80% to 90% occurring once. The study's findings and limits: Clonal diversity was possibly underestimated, and white British individuals and females predominated among donors. Epitopes outside B.1.351 and B.1.1.7 mutated regions reportedly drew nearly half of spike TCRs.

J gave up 5 bases and V 5 bases, and 7 bases lay outside the gene matches. The CDR3 consists of 15 residues. Per germline, CDR1 LNHDA and CDR2 SQIVND (reference sequence). The TCR was taken from an adult in good health. This specimen was peripheral blood, taken on day 0 of AZD1222 vaccination. The chain couples TRBV19 to TRBJ1-1; TRBD1 matches at 11 bases. CDR3 nucleotide sequence: TGTGCCAGTAGTGTGGACAGGGGGCTTGGAACTGAAGCTTTCTTT. It codes for CASSVDRGLGTEAFF.